This record concerns one T cell receptor (beta chain) sequence. These data are taken from a study of blood T cell repertoires in COVID-19. Study context: Specimens from acute and convalescent COVID-19 originated in the United States, Italy and Spain. In each case, the material was cDNA or gDNA derived from T cells, B-cell-depleted T cells, or PBMCs.

In the study's own analysis: Amplification of reference gene primers was used by the study to estimate nucleated cell counts. Clones were sequenced by immunoSEQ multiplex PCR, and TCRdb holds only the in-frame ones, with some missing. V and J calls and clone size follow that table, whereas D and trimming were derived from the DNA. The sample includes over 200,000 clones, around nine tenths of them seen just once. The CDR3 sequence is 15 residues long. V was pared by 5 bases and J by 1 base, with 4 bases of the junction left unmatched. CDR1 and CDR2 (germline): SGHVS, FQNEAQ. The chain employs TRBV7-8 and TRBJ2-2; TRBD1 aligns across 7 bases. This receptor was obtained from a man aged 55 to 70 who had recovered from COVID-19. The specimen was peripheral blood. The CDR3 nucleotides are TGTGCCAGCAGCCCTCGGACAGGGAACACCGGGGAGCTGTTTTTT. Translating gives CASSPRTGNTGELFF.